This T cell receptor (beta chain) was identified during a study of blood T cell repertoires in COVID-19. Study-level information: Acute and convalescent COVID-19 samples came from the United States, Italy and Spain. PBMCs, B-cell-depleted T cells, or T cells provided the cDNA or gDNA that made up the material.

Original processing notes: Amplification with reference gene primers provided the estimates of nucleated cell counts. Here immunoSEQ multiplex PCR was the method, and the copy in TCRdb shows in-frame clones only, minus some. V, J and clone size are those of that table, while D and trimming were read from the DNA. The top ten clones hold roughly two fifths of a sample with around 34,000 clones, 82% of them seen once. The CDR3 is 15 residues long. The V and J ends lost 4 bases and 5 bases, in that order; junction bases with no gene match: 4. Germline V gene lookup returns CDR1 LNHDA and CDR2 SQIVND (reference sequence).

The sequence derives from a man at least 80 years old with active or convalescent COVID-19. Sequencing was done on a sample of peripheral blood. The gene calls are TRBV19 and TRBJ2-2, with TRBD2 matching over 10 bases. CDR3: CASSKLAGDTGELFF. For the CDR3, the DNA is TGTGCCAGTAGTAAGCTAGCGGGAGATACCGGGGAGCTGTTTTTT.